This is a list of T cell receptor beta chains from one sample in a study of HIV-infected patients and healthy controls. TCRdb analysed the 5' RACE reads with MiXCR anew, one entry per CDR3 protein. The sample holds around 20,000 distinct CDR3 sequences, 12% seen once. Sequenced sample: blood. Receptor source: an adult in good health. Each CDR3 is given with its conserved first and last residue. Fields, in order: CDR3 DNA, CDR3 protein, D gene, V gene, J gene, clone size. The D gene is left open where the match is weak. A clone size is listed for some rows: how often the clone was seen (once, few, many), or a class if it is expanded.

DNA: TGTGCCAGCACCTTTAGTCGGGATCAGCCCCAGCATTTT; CDR3: CASTFSRDQPQHF; D: .; V: TRBV7-2; J: TRBJ1-5; size: .
DNA: TGTGCCAGCAAGAAAAGAGGGCTGACCGGGGAGCTGTTTTTT; CDR3: CASKKRGLTGELFF; D: .; V: TRBV6-5; J: TRBJ2-2; size: .
DNA: TGTGCCAGCTCAGCCGGGACAGGGGGCGACGAGCAGTACTTC; CDR3: CASSAGTGGDEQYF; D: TRBD1; V: TRBV18; J: TRBJ2-7; size: many
DNA: TGCAGGGTAAAACGAATCGCCGGGGGTACAGATACGCAGTATTTT; CDR3: CRVKRIAGGTDTQYF; D: .; V: TRBV29-1; J: TRBJ2-3; size: .
DNA: TGTGCCAGCAGTTGGGGGAGGAACACTGAAGCTTTCTTT; CDR3: CASSWGRNTEAFF; D: .; V: TRBV12-3/TRBV12-4; J: TRBJ1-1; size: medium-sized
DNA: TGTGCCAGCAGTGAAGCAGTATCAGCGGGCACAGATACGCAGTATTTT; CDR3: CASSEAVSAGTDTQYF; D: .; V: TRBV2; J: TRBJ2-3; size: many
DNA: TGTGCCAGCAGCTCGGGACTTAACACCGGGGAGCTGTTTTTT; CDR3: CASSSGLNTGELFF; D: .; V: TRBV7-3; J: TRBJ2-2; size: many
DNA: TGCGCCAGCAGCCAAGATGGCAGGAATCAGCCCCAGCATTTT; CDR3: CASSQDGRNQPQHF; D: .; V: TRBV4-1; J: TRBJ1-5; size: .
DNA: TGTGCCAGCAGCCGCACTGGACTAGCGGGGAGCACCGGGGAGCTGTTTTTT; CDR3: CASSRTGLAGSTGELFF; D: TRBD2; V: TRBV5-6; J: TRBJ2-2; size: .
DNA: TGTGCCAGCAGCTTGAGAGAGACCCAGTACTTC; CDR3: CASSLRETQYF; D: .; V: TRBV5-6; J: TRBJ2-5; size: many
DNA: TGTGCCAGCAGCCCCAGCCTACTAGCGGGGAAGGCGACCCAGTACTTC; CDR3: CASSPSLLAGKATQYF; D: TRBD2; V: TRBV7-2; J: TRBJ2-5; size: many
DNA: TGTGCTAGTGGTTGGTTTCTTGGCAGGACAAAACAAGAGACCCAGTACTTC; CDR3: CASGWFLGRTKQETQYF; D: .; V: TRBV12-5; J: TRBJ2-5; size: medium-sized
DNA: TGCAGCGTCGCTATTAAATTGGGCAGAGCCAGCCTAGCGTCTAACTATGGCTACACCTTC; CDR3: CSVAIKLGRASLASNYGYTF; D: .; V: TRBV29-1; J: TRBJ1-2; size: few
DNA: TGTGCCAGCAAAAAACGAGGGACTGGGGCCAACGTCCTGACTTTC; CDR3: CASKKRGTGANVLTF; D: .; V: TRBV2; J: TRBJ2-6; size: .
DNA: TGTGCCAGCCCCGGCTACACCTTC; CDR3: CASPGYTF; D: .; V: TRBV7-9; J: TRBJ1-2; size: .
DNA: TGTGCCAGCAGCTTAGCGAGCCAAGAGACCCAGTACTTC; CDR3: CASSLASQETQYF; D: .; V: TRBV7-6; J: TRBJ2-5; size: few
DNA: TGTGCCACCTCTGATGGGCGGTATGGCTACACCTTC; CDR3: CATSDGRYGYTF; D: .; V: TRBV25-1; J: TRBJ1-2; size: few
DNA: TGTGCCAGCAGCCCCGACAGGGGCTCGGAGACCCAGTACTTC; CDR3: CASSPDRGSETQYF; D: TRBD1; V: TRBV7-3; J: TRBJ2-5; size: medium-sized
DNA: TGTGCCAGCAGCTTTGAGCTAAACTATGGCTACACCTTC; CDR3: CASSFELNYGYTF; D: .; V: TRBV7-8; J: TRBJ1-2; size: medium-sized
DNA: TGCAGTGCTAGAAGGGGCGGGGAAAAACTGTTTTTT; CDR3: CSARRGGEKLFF; D: .; V: TRBV20-1; J: TRBJ1-4; size: medium-sized